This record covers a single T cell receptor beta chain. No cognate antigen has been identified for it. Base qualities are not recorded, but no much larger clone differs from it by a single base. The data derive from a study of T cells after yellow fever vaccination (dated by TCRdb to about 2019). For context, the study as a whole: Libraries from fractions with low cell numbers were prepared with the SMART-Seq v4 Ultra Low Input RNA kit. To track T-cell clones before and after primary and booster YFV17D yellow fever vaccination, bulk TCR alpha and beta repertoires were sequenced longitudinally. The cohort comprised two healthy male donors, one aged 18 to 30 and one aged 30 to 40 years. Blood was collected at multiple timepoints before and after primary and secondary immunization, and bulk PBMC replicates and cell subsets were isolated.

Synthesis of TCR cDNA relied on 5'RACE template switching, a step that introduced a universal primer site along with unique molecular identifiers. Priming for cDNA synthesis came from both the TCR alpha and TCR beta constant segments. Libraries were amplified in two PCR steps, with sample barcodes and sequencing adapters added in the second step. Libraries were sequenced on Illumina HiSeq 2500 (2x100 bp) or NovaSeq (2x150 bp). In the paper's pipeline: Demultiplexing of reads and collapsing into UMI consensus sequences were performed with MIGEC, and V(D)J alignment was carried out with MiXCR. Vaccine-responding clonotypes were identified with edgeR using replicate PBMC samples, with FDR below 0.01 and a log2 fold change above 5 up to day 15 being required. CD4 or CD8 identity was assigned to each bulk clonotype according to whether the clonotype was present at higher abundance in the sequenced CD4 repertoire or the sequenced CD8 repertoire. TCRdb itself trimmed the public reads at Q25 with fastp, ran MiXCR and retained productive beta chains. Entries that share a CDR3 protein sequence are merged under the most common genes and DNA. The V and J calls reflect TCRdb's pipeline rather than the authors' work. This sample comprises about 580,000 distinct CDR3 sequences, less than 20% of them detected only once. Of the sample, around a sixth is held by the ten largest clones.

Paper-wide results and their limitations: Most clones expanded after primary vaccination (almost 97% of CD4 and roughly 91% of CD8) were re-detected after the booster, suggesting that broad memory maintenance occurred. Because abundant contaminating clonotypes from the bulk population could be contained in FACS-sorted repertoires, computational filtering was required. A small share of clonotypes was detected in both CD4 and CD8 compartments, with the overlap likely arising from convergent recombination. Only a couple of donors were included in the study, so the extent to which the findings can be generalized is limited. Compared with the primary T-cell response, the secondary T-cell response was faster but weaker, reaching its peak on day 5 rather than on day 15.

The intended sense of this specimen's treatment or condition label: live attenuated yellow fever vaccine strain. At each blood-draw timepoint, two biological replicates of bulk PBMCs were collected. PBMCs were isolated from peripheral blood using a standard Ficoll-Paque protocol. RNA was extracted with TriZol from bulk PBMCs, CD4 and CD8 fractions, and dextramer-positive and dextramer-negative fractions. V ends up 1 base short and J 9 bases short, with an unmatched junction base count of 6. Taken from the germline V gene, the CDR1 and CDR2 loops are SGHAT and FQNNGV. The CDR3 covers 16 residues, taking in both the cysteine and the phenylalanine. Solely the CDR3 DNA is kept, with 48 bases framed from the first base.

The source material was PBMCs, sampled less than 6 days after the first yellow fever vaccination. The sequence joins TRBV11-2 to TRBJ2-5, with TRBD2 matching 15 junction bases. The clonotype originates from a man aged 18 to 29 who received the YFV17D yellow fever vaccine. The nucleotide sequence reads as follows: TGTGCCAGCAGCTTAGTGGGGACTAGCGGGGGGCGGGCCCAGTACTTC. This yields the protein CASSLVGTSGGRAQYF.